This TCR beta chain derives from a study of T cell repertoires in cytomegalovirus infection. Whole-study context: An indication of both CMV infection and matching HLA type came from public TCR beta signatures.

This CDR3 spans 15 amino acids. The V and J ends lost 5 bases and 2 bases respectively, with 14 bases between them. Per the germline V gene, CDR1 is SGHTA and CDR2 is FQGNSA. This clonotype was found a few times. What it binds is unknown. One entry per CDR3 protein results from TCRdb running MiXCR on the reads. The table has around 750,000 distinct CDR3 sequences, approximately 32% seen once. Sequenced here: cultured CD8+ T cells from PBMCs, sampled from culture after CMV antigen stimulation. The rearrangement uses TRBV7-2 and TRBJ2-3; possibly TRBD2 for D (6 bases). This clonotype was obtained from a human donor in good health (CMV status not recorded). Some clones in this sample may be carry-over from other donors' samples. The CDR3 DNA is TGTGCCAGCAGCCTGCGGCGGGGACCCACAGATACGCAGTATTTT. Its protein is CASSLRRGPTDTQYF.